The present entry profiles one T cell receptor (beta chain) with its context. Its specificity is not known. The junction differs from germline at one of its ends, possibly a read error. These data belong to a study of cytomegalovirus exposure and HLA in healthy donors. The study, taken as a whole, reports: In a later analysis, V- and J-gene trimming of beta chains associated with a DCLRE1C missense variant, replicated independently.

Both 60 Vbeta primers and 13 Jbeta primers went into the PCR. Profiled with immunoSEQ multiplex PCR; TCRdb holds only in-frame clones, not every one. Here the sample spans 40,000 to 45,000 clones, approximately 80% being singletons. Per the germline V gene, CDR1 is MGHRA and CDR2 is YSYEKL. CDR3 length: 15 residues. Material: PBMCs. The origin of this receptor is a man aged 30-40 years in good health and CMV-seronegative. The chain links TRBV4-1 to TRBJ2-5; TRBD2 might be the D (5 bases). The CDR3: CASSEDGGNQETQYF. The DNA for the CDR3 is TGCGCCAGCAGCGAAGATGGAGGCAACCAAGAGACCCAGTACTTC.